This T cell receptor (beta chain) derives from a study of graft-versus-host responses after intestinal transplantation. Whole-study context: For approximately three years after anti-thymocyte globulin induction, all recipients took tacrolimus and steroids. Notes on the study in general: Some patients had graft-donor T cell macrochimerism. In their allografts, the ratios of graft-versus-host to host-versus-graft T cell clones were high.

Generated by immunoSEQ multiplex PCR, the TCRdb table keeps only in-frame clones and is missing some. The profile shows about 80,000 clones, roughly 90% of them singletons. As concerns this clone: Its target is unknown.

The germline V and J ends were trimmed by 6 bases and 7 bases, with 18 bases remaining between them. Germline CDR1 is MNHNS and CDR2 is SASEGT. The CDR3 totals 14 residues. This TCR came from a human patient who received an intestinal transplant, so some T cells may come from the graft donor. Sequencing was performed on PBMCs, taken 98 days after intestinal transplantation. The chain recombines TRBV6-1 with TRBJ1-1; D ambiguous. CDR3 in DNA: TGTGCCAGCAGCCCTTCCCCTTCCAGGTTTGAAGCTTTCTTT. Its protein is CASSPSPSRFEAFF.